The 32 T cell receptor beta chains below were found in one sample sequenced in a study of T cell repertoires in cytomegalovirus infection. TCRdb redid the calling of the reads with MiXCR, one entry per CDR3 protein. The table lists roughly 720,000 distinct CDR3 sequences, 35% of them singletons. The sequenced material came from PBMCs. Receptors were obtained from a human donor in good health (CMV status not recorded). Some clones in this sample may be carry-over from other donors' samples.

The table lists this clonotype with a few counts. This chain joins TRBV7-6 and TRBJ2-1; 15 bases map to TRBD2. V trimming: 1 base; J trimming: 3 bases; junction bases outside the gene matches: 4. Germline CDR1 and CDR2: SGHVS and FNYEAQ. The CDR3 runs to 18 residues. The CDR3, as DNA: TGTGCCAGCAGCTTAGGGGGACTAGCGGGGGGTTTCTACAATGAGCAGTTCTTC. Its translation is CASSLGGLAGGFYNEQFF.

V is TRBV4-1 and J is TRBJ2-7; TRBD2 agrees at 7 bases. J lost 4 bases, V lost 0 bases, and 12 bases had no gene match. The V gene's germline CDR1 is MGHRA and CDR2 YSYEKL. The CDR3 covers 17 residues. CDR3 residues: CASSQERNSGQRYEQYF. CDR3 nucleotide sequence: TGCGCCAGCAGCCAAGAGCGGAATAGCGGGCAACGGTACGAGCAGTACTTC.

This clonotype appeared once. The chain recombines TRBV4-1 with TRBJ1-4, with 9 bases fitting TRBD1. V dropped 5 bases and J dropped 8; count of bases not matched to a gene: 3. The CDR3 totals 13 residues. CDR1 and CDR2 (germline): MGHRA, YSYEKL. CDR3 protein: CASSEGQGEKLFF. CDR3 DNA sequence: TGCGCCAGCAGCGAAGGACAGGGGGAAAAACTGTTTTTT.

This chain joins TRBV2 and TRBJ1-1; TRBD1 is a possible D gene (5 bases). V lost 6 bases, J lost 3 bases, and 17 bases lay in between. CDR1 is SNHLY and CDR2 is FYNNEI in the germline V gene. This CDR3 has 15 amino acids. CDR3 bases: TGTGCCAGCAGGGGGACGTTCCTGGGGGACACTGAAGCTTTCTTT. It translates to CASRGTFLGDTEAFF. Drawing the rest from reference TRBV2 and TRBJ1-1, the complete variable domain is EPEVTQTPSHQVTQMGQEVILRCVPISNHLYFYWYRQILGQKVEFLVSFYNNEISEKSEIFDDQFSVERPDGSNFTLKIRSTKLEDSAMYFCASRGTFLGDTEAFFGQGTRLTVV.

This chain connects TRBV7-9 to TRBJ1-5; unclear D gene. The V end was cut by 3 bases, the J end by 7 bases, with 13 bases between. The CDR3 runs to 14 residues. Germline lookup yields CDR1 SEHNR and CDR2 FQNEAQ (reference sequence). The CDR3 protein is CASSLMAPGQPQHF. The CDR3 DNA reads TGTGCCAGCAGCTTGATGGCCCCGGGACAGCCCCAGCATTTT.

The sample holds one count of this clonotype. The CDR3 DNA is TGTGCCAGCAGCGGGACAGGGGCCGGGGAGCTGTTTTTT. Translating gives CASSGTGAGELFF. The J gene is TRBJ2-2, the V gene TRBV7-4; 10 bases fit TRBD1. This CDR3 is 13 amino acids long. Germline V gene lookup returns CDR1 SGHVT and CDR2 SQSDAQ. After removal of 5 bases from V and 6 bases from J, the junction contained 0 bases not matched to a gene.

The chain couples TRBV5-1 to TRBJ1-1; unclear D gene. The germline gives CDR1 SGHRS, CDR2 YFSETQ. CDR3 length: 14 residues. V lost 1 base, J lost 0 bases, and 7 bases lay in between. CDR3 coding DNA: TGCGCCAGCAGCTTGTTATCCATGAACACTGAAGCTTTCTTT. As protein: CASSLLSMNTEAFF.

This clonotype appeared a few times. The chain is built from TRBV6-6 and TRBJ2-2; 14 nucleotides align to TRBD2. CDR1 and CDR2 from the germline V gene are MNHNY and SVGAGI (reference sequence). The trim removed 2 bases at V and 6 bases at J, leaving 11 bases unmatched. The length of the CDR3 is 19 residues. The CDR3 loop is CASSYLPLTSGRGSGELFF. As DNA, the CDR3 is TGTGCCAGCAGTTACCTACCCTTGACTAGCGGGAGGGGGTCCGGGGAGCTGTTTTTT.

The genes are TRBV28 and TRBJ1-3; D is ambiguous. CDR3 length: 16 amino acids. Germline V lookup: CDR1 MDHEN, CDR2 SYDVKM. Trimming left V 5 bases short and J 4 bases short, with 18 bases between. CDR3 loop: CASSLKPALGGNTIYF. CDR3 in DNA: TGTGCCAGCAGTCTAAAGCCGGCTCTGGGCGGAAACACCATATATTTT.

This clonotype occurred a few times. CDR3 nucleotide sequence: TGTGCCAGCAGCCGCAACAGGGTCTATGGCTACACCTTC. Protein product: CASSRNRVYGYTF. This sequence joins TRBV11-2 and TRBJ1-2, with TRBD1 as a possible D gene (6 bases). The V and J ends lost 5 bases and 4 bases respectively, with 11 bases between them. The germline V gene encodes CDR1 SGHAT and CDR2 FQNNGV. This CDR3 region has 13 residues.

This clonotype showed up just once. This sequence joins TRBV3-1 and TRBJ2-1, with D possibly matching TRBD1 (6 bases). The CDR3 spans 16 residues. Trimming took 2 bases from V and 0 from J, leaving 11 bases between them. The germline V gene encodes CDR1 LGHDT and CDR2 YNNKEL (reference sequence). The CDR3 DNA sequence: TGTGCCAGCAGCCAACAAGGGGGTGTCTCCTACAATGAGCAGTTCTTC. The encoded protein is CASSQQGGVSYNEQFF.

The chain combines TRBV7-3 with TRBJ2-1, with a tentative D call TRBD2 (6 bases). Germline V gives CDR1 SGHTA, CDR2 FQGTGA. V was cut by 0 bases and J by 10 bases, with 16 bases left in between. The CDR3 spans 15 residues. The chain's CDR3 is CASSLTPGLLEEQFF. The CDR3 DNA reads TGTGCCAGCAGCTTAACCCCGGGACTTTTGGAGGAGCAGTTCTTC.

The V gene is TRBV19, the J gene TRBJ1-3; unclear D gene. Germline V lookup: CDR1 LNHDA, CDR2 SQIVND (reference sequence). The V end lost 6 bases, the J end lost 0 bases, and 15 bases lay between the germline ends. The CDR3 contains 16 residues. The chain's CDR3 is CASSYYLPSSGNTIYF. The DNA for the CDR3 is TGTGCCAGTAGCTATTACCTCCCGAGCTCTGGAAACACCATATATTTT.

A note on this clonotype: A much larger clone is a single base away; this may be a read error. The CDR3 DNA sequence: TGTGCCAGCAGCTTACAGGGAGGCTTGAACACTGAAGATTTCTTT. Residues: CASSLQGGLNTEDFF. V gene TRBV7-2 combines with J gene TRBJ1-1; D might be TRBD1 (5 bases). From germline, CDR1 is SGHTA and CDR2 FQGNSA. The CDR3 runs 15 residues.

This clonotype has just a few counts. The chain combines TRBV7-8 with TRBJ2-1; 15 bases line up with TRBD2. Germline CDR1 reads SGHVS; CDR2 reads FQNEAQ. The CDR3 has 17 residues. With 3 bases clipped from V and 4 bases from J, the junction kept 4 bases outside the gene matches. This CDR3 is CASSFWTSGRGYNEQFF. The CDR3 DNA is TGTGCCAGCAGCTTCTGGACTAGCGGGAGGGGATACAATGAGCAGTTCTTC.

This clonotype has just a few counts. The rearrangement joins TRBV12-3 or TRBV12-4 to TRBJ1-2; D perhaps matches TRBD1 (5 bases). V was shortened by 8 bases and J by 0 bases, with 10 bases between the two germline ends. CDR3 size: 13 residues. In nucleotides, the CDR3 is TGTGCCAGCGGGACGTTAACTAACTATGGCTACACCTTC. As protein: CASGTLTNYGYTF.

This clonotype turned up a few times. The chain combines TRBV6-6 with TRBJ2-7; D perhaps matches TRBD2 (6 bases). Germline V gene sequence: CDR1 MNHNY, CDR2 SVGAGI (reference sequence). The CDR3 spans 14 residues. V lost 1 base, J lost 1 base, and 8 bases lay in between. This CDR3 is CASSYYSGSYEQYF. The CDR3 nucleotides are TGTGCCAGCAGTTACTATAGCGGATCCTACGAGCAGTACTTC.

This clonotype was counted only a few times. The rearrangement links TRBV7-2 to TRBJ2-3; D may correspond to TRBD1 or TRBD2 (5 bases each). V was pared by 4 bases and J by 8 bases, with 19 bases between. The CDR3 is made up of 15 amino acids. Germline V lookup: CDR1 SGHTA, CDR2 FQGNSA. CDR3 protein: CASSSAFGAVGTQYF. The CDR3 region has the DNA TGTGCCAGCAGCTCCGCCTTCGGGGCGGTAGGTACGCAGTATTTT.

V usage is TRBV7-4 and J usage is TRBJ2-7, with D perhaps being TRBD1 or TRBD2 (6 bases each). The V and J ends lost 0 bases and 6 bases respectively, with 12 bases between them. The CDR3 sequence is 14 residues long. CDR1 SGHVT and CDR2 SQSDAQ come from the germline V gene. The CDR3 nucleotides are TGTGCCAGCAGCTTAGCGCGAGGGGGACTCGAGCAGTACTTC. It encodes CASSLARGGLEQYF.

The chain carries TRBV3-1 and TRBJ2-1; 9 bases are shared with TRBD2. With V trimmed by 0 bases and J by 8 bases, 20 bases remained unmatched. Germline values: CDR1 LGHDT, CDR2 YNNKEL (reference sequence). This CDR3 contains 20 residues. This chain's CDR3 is CASSQETAREGRYGPDEQFF. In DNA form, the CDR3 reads TGTGCCAGCAGCCAAGAAACGGCGCGGGAGGGCCGGTATGGGCCCGATGAGCAGTTCTTC.

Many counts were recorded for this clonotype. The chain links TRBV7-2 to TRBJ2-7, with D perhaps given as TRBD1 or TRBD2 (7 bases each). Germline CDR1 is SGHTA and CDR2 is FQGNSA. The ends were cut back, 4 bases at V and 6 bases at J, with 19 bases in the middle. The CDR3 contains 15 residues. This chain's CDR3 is CASSSTSGTVSEQYF. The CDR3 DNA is TGTGCCAGCAGCTCAACGAGCGGGACAGTCTCCGAGCAGTACTTC.

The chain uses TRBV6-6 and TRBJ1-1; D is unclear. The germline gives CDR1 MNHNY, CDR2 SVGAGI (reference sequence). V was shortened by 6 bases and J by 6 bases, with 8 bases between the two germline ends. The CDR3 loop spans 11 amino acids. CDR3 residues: CASSHQAEAFF. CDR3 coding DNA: TGTGCCAGCAGCCACCAGGCTGAAGCTTTCTTT.

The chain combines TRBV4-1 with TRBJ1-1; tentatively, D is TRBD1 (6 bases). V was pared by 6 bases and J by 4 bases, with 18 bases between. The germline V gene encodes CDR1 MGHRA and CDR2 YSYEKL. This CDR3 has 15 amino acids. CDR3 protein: CASRGSRKGGTEAFF. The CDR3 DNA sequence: TGCGCCAGCAGGGGATCTCGGAAAGGGGGCACTGAAGCTTTCTTT.

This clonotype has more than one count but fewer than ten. The CDR3 nucleotides are TGTGCCATCAGTGCGCCATTCTACAATGAGCAGTTCTTC. Encoded protein: CAISAPFYNEQFF. The genes are TRBV10-3 and TRBJ2-1; no clear D gene. Trimming removed 4 bases at V and 3 bases at J, with 7 bases between. CDR3 length equals 13 residues. Per germline, CDR1 ENHRY and CDR2 SYGVKD.

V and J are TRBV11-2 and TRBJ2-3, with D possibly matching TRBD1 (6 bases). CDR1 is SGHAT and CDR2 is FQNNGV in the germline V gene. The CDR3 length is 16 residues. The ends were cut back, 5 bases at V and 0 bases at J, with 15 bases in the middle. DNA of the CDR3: TGTGCCAGCAGCCGGGCAGGGGACCCTAGCACAGATACGCAGTATTTT. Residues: CASSRAGDPSTDTQYF.

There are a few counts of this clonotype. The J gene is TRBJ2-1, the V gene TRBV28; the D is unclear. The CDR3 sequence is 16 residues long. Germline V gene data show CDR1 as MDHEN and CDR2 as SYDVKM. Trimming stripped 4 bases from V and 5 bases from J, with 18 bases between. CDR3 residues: CASSSAAYWVHNEQFF. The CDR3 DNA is TGTGCCAGCAGTTCGGCTGCGTACTGGGTACACAATGAGCAGTTCTTC.

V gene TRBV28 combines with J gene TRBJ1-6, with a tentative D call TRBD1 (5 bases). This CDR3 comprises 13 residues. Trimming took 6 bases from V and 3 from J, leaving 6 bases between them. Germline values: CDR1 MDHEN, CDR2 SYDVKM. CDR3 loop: CASSTGYNSPLHF. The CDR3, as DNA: TGTGCCAGCAGCACAGGCTATAATTCACCCCTCCACTTT.

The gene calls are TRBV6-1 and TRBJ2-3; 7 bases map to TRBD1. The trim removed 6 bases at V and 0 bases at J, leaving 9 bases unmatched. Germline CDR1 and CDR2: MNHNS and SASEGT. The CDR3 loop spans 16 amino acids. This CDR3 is CASRPAPGQSTDTQYF. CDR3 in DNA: TGTGCCAGCAGACCTGCACCGGGACAGAGCACAGATACGCAGTATTTT.

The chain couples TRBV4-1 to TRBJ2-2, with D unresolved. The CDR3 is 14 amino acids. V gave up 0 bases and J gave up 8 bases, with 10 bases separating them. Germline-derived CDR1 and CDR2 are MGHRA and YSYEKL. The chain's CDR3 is CASSQDIPRGELFF. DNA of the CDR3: TGCGCCAGCAGCCAAGATATTCCTCGGGGGGAGCTGTTTTTT.

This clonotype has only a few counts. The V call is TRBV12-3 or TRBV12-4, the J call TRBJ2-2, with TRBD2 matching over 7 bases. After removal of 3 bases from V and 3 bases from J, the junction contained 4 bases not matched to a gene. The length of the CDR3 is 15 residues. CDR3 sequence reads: CASSFLGGDTGELFF. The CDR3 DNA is TGTGCCAGCAGTTTTCTGGGGGGGGACACCGGGGAGCTGTTTTTT.

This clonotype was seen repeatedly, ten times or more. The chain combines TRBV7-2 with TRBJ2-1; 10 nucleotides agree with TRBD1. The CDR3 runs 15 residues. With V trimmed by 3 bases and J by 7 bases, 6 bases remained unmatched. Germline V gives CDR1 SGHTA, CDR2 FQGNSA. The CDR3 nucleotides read TGTGCCAGCAGCTTCGACAGGGGGCTTATGAATGAGCAGTTCTTC. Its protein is CASSFDRGLMNEQFF.

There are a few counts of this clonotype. CDR3 DNA: TGTGCCAGCAGCTTAGGCCCACAGGGGGCGAAAGACGAGCAGTACTTC. Translated: CASSLGPQGAKDEQYF. The chain is built from TRBV7-6 and TRBJ2-7; 9 bases map to TRBD1. Germline-derived CDR1 and CDR2 are SGHVS and FNYEAQ. J was trimmed by 5 bases and V by 1 base; bases with no gene match: 9. The CDR3 has 16 residues.